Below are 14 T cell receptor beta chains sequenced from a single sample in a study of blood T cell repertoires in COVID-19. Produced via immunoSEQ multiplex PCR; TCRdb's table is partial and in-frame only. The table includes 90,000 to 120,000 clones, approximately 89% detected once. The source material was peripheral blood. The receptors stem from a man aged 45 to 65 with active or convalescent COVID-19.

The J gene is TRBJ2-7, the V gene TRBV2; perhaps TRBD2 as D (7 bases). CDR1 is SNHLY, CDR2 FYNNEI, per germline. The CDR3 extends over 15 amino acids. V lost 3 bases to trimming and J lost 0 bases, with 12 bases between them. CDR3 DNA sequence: TGTGCCAGCAGTGAGGCGGGGGCGGTCTCCTACGAGCAGTACTTC. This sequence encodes CASSEAGAVSYEQYF.

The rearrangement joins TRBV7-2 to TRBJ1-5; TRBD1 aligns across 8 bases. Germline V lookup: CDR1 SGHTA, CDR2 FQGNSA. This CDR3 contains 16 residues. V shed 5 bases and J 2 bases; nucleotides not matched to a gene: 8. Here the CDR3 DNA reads TGTGCCAGCAGCACCCGGACAGGGACCGGCAATCAGCCCCAGCATTTT. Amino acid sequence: CASSTRTGTGNQPQHF.

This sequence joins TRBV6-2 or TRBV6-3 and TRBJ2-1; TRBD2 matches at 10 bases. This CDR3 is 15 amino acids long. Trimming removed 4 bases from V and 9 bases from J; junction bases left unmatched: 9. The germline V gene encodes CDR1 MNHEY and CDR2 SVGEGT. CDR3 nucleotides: TGTGCCAGCAGTTTACCTAGCGGGGGAGACAGTGAGCAGTTCTTC. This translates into CASSLPSGGDSEQFF.

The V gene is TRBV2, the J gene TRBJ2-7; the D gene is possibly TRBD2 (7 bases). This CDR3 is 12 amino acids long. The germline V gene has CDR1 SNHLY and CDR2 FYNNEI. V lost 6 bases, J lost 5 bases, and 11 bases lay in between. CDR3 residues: CASRGGANEQYF. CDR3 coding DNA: TGTGCCAGCAGAGGGGGGGCAAACGAGCAGTACTTC.

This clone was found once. The CDR3 DNA sequence: TGTGCCAGCAGTCTAGAGCCCCAGAGGGGCTACACCTTC. This gives the protein CASSLEPQRGYTF. The rearrangement links TRBV6-5 to TRBJ1-2, with D uncertain. CDR3 length: 13 residues. Germline CDR1 and CDR2: MNHEY and SVGAGI. Trimming removed 5 bases at V and 8 bases at J, with 15 bases between.

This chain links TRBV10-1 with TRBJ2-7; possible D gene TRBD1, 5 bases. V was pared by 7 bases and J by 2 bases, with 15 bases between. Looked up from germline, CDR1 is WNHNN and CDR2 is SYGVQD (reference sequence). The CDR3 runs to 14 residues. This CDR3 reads CASTRQCLPYEQYF. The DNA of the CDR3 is TGCGCCAGCACCCGACAGTGTTTACCCTACGAGCAGTACTTC.

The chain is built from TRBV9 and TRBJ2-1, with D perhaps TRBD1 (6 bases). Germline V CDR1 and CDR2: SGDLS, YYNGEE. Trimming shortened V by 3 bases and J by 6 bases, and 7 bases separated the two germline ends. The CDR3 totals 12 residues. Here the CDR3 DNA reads TGTGCCAGCAGCGAGACAGGCAATGAGCAGTTCTTC. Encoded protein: CASSETGNEQFF.

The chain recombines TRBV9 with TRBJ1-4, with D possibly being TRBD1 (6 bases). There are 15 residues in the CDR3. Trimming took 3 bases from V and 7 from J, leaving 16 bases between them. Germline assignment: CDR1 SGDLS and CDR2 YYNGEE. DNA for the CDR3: TGTGCCAGCAGCGGACGCGGGGGCGGAATTGAAAAACTGTTTTTT. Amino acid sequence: CASSGRGGGIEKLFF. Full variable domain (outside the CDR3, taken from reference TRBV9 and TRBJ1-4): DSGVTQTPKHLITATGQRVTLRCSPRSGDLSVYWYQQSLDQGLQFLIQYYNGEERAKGNILERFSAQQFPDLHSELNLSSLELGDSALYFCASSGRGGGIEKLFFGSGTQLSVL.

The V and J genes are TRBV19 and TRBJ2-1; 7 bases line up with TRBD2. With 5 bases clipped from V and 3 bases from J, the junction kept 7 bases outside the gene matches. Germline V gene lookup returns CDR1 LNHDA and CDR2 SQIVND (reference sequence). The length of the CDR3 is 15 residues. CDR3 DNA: TGTGCCAGTAGTGCCCTCCCTAGCGGCTACAATGAGCAGTTCTTC. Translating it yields CASSALPSGYNEQFF.

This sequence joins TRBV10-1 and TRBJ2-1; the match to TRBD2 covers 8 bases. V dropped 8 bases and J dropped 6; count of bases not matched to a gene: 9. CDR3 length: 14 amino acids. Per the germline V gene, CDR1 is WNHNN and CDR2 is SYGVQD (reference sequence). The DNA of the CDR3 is TGCGCCAGCGCTAACGGGAGGGCCGGCAATGAGCAGTTCTTC. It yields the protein CASANGRAGNEQFF.

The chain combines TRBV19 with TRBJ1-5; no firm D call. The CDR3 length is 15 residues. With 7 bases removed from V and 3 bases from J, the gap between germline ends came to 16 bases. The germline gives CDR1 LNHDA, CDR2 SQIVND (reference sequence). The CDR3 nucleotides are TGTGCCAGTACCCCCGGAAACAGTCCCAATCAGCCCCAGCATTTT. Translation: CASTPGNSPNQPQHF. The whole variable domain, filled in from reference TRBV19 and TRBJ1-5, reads DGGITQSPKYLFRKEGQNVTLSCEQNLNHDAMYWYRQDPGQGLRLIYYSQIVNDFQKGDIAEGYSVSREKKESFPLTVTSAQKNPTAFYLCASTPGNSPNQPQHFGDGTRLSIL.

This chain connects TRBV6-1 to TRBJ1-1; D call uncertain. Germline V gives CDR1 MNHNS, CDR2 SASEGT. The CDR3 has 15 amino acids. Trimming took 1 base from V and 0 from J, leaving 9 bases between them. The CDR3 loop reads CASSEEELMNTEAFF. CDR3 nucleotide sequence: TGTGCCAGCAGTGAAGAGGAGTTGATGAACACTGAAGCTTTCTTT.

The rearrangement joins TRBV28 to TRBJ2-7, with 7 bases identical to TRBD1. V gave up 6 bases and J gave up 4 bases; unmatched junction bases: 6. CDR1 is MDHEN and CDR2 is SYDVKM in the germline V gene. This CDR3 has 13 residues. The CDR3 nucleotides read TGTGCCAGCAGAACAGGGGCCCTATACGAGCAGTACTTC. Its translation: CASRTGALYEQYF.

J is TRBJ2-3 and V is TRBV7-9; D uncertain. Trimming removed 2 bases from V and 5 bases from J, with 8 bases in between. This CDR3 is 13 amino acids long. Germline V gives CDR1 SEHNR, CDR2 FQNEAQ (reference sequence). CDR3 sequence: CASSLSYGDTQYF. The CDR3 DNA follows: TGTGCCAGCAGCTTATCTTACGGAGATACGCAGTATTTT.